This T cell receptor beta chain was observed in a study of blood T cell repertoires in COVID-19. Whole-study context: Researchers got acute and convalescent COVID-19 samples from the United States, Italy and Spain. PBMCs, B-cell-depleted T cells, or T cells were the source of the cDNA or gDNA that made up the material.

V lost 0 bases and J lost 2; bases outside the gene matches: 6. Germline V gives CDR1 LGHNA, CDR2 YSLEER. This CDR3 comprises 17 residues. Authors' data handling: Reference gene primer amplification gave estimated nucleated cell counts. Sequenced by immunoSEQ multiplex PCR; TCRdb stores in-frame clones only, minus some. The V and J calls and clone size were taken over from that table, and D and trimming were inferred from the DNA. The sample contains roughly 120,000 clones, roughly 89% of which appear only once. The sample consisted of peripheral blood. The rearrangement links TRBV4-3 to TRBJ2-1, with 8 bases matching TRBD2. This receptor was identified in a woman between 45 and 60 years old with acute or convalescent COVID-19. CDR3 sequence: CASSQDYGSGTYNEQFF. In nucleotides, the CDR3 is TGCGCCAGCAGCCAAGATTATGGTAGCGGGACCTACAATGAGCAGTTCTTC.